Listed here is a single TCR beta chain. Deletions cut 4 bases from V and 4 bases from J, with 8 bases between. CDR1 is LNHDA, CDR2 SQIVND, per germline (reference sequence). CDR3 length equals 13 residues. Method: immunoSEQ multiplex PCR; TCRdb's copy keeps in-frame clones and lacks some. This sample yields 75,000 to 100,000 clones, of which about 91% are seen a single time; 4.5% to 6% belongs to the top ten. This sample is drawn from a study of radiotherapy plus CTLA-4 blockade in lung cancer. The sample in question was peripheral blood, obtained from a patient treated with radiotherapy plus ipilimumab. This TCR derives from a human donor with non-small cell lung cancer that progressed on radiotherapy plus ipilimumab. The rearrangement joins TRBV19 to TRBJ1-5; tentatively, D is TRBD1 (6 bases). The CDR3, as DNA: TGTGCCAGTAGTACCAGGGGAAATCAGCCCCAGCATTTT. It encodes CASSTRGNQPQHF.